A selection of T cell receptor beta chains follows, all from one sample in a study of beta chain features in type 1 diabetes. The table came from immunoSEQ multiplex PCR; TCRdb's copy has only in-frame clones and leaves some out. The sample contains about 360,000 clones, over 10% of which appear only once. Sample: naive CD4+ T cells from blood. Receptors originate from a man between 18 and 29 years old in good health. The CDR3 runs from the conserved cysteine through the conserved F or W. The D gene is left open where the match is weak. A clone size is listed for some rows: how often the clone was seen (once, few, many), or a class if it is expanded.

D gene,J gene,clone size,V gene,CDR3 DNA,CDR3 protein
-,TRBJ2-1,-,TRBV28,TGTGCCAGCAAGGGGGGGGATGAGCAGTTCTTC,CASKGGDEQFF
TRBD1,TRBJ2-7,-,TRBV2,TGTGCCAGCAGGAAAGGACAGGGTGAGATCTACGAGCAGTACTTC,CASRKGQGEIYEQYF
-,TRBJ2-1,-,TRBV15,TGTGCCACCAGCAGGAGGGGGGGGACGGGCTCCTACAATGAGCAGTTCTTC,CATSRRGGTGSYNEQFF
-,TRBJ2-7,few,TRBV9,TGTGCCAGCAGCGTTTCGGGGAGGCTAGACTACGAGCAGTACTTC,CASSVSGRLDYEQYF
-,TRBJ1-1,-,TRBV29-1,TGCAGCGTTGACAGGGGCGGAAACACTGAAGCTTTCTTT,CSVDRGGNTEAFF
-,TRBJ2-5,few,TRBV7-7,TGTGCCAGCAGCTTAGGCAGCGGACCCCCGGAGACCCAGTACTTC,CASSLGSGPPETQYF
-,TRBJ2-5,few,TRBV19,TGTGCCAGGACCGGGACTCCACCAAAAGGGGAGACCCAGTACTTC,CARTGTPPKGETQYF
-,TRBJ1-6,few,TRBV6-5,TGTGCCAGCAGTGAGCAGCGCCCGAATTCACCCCTCCACTTT,CASSEQRPNSPLHF
TRBD2,TRBJ2-1,-,TRBV14,TGTGCCAGCAGCCCTTCCCCCAGCGGGGGCGCACAGTTCTTC,CASSPSPSGGAQFF
-,TRBJ1-3,few,TRBV25-1,TGTGCCAGCACCACCTCGGGGAGGCCTGGAAACACCATATATTTT,CASTTSGRPGNTIYF
TRBD2,TRBJ2-2,few,TRBV2,TGTGCCAGCAGTGAGGGACTAACCACCGGGGAGCTGTTTTTT,CASSEGLTTGELFF
-,TRBJ2-5,few,TRBV21-1,TGTGCCAGCAGCAAAGACTGGGGAGGGATTGAGACCCAGTACTTC,CASSKDWGGIETQYF
-,TRBJ2-5,-,TRBV19,TGTGCCAGTAGCCACGCTGCGACAGCTCAAGAGACCCAGTACTTC,CASSHAATAQETQYF
TRBD2,TRBJ2-3,few,TRBV7-9,TGTGCCAGCGGGCGGACTAGCGGCCGCACAGATACGCAGTATTTT,CASGRTSGRTDTQYF
-,TRBJ2-2,-,TRBV27,TGTGCCAGCCGCATGGAGATGCTTGCCGGGGAGCTGTTTTTT,CASRMEMLAGELFF
-,TRBJ1-1,-,TRBV5-1,TGCGCCAGCAGCTTGAGCGACGAGAACACTGAAGCTTTCTTT,CASSLSDENTEAFF
TRBD1,TRBJ1-2,few,TRBV7-9,TGTGCCAGCAGCCCAAGGACAGGGGCGGAAGATGCTGGCTACACCTTC,CASSPRTGAEDAGYTF
TRBD1,TRBJ1-6,-,TRBV7-2,TGTGCCAGCAGCTCGCGGGACAGTTTTTATAATTCACCCCTCCACTTT,CASSSRDSFYNSPLHF
-,TRBJ2-5,-,TRBV7-9,TGTGCCAGCAGCTTCCCCCTGACCCAGTACTTC,CASSFPLTQYF
TRBD2,TRBJ2-5,-,TRBV11-3,TGTGCCAGCAGTCTGGGCGGGGGAAAAGAGACCCAGTACTTC,CASSLGGGKETQYF
TRBD1,TRBJ2-2,-,TRBV7-8,TGTGCCAGCAGCGTACAGGGGGCGGTGACCGGGGAGCTGTTTTTT,CASSVQGAVTGELFF
TRBD2,TRBJ2-7,few,TRBV7-3,TGTGCCAGCAGCTTAACGGGAGGGTTGACCTACGAGCAGTACTTC,CASSLTGGLTYEQYF
TRBD2,TRBJ2-3,-,TRBV28,TGTGCCAGCAGGGATGGGACTAGCGGGTATTTT,CASRDGTSGYF
-,TRBJ2-3,-,TRBV28,TGTGCCACCCACGGGACTACAGATACGCAGTATTTT,CATHGTTDTQYF
TRBD1,TRBJ2-1,-,TRBV5-1,TGCGCCAGCAGCATAGCCGGGACAGGGGTCAATGAGCAGTTCTTC,CASSIAGTGVNEQFF
-,TRBJ2-3,few,TRBV27,TGTGCCAGCAGCTTAGCGGTTCCCACAGATACGCAGTATTTT,CASSLAVPTDTQYF
TRBD2,TRBJ2-3,-,TRBV5-1,TGCGCCAGCAGCTACGGGACTAAAAGCACAGATACGCAGTATTTT,CASSYGTKSTDTQYF
-,TRBJ2-5,-,TRBV19,TGTGCCAGTAGTACCCGACAGCGCCAGACCTCCAAGAAGACCCAGTACTTC,CASSTRQRQTSKKTQYF
TRBD2,TRBJ2-2,few,TRBV15,TGTGCCACCAGCAGAGCCGGGACTAGCGGGGGAACCGGGGAGCTGTTTTTT,CATSRAGTSGGTGELFF
-,TRBJ2-1,-,TRBV19,TGTGCCAGTAGTCGGGAATACTACAATGAGCAGTTCTTC,CASSREYYNEQFF
TRBD2,TRBJ2-7,few,TRBV28,TGTGCCAGCAGTTCCCCCCGGGGGGGACCCTACGAGCAGTACTTC,CASSSPRGGPYEQYF
-,TRBJ2-7,-,TRBV11-2,TGTGCCAGCAGCTTCATTGTCTACGAGCAGTACTTC,CASSFIVYEQYF
-,TRBJ2-3,few,TRBV7-2,TGCGCCAGCAGCCAAGAGCGGTTGGATACGCAGTATTTT,CASSQERLDTQYF
-,TRBJ2-3,few,TRBV7-9,TGTGCCAGCAGCTTTCTCGATACGCAGTATTTT,CASSFLDTQYF
-,TRBJ2-6,-,TRBV7-2,TGTGCCAGCAGCTTAGCAGGGGTCGGCTCCGGGGCCAACGTCCTGACTTTC,CASSLAGVGSGANVLTF
TRBD1,TRBJ2-1,-,TRBV6-5,TGTGCCAGCAGTTACTCAGGACAGGATCATGAGCAGTTCTTC,CASSYSGQDHEQFF
-,TRBJ2-7,-,TRBV6-5,TGTGCCAGCAGACCGGCTCAGGGTGCCTACGAGCAGTACTTC,CASRPAQGAYEQYF
-,TRBJ2-2,-,TRBV30,TGTGCCTGGAGTGCGATCGACAGACCGAACACCGGGGAGCTGTTTTTT,CAWSAIDRPNTGELFF
-,TRBJ2-1,few,TRBV5-4,TGTGCCAGCAGCCCGGAGCCGGGGGTGCATGAGCAGTTCTTC,CASSPEPGVHEQFF
-,TRBJ1-2,-,TRBV6-5,TGTGCCAGCAGTTACTCGAATCCGGGTATGCAGTATGGCTACACCTTC,CASSYSNPGMQYGYTF
TRBD1,TRBJ2-2,few,TRBV7-3,TGTGCCAGCAGCCTCGACAGGGCCCACACCGGGGAGCTGTTTTTT,CASSLDRAHTGELFF
TRBD2,TRBJ2-1,few,TRBV5-1,TGCGCCAGCAGCTCCGCCCGTCGGGGGGGCCGGGATGAGCAGTTCTTC,CASSSARRGGRDEQFF
-,TRBJ2-4,few,TRBV4-2,TGTGCCAGCAGCTTGAGCGCCAAAAACATTCAGTACTTC,CASSLSAKNIQYF
-,TRBJ2-7,few,TRBV28,TGTGCCAGCAGCCTTCATTCCAACCTAGACGACGAGCAGTACTTC,CASSLHSNLDDEQYF
-,TRBJ1-1,few,TRBV29-1,TGCAGCGTTAGGGCAGGGTGGAGGGGAAACACTGAAGCTTTCTTT,CSVRAGWRGNTEAFF
TRBD2,TRBJ2-3,-,TRBV19,TGTGCCAGTAGTATGGCGGGGGGTACCACAGATACGCAGTATTTT,CASSMAGGTTDTQYF
-,TRBJ2-7,few,TRBV30,TGTGCCTGGAGTGTACTAACCTACGAGCAGTACTTC,CAWSVLTYEQYF
-,TRBJ2-3,few,TRBV5-1,TGCGCCAGCAGCTTTGCGGGGGCCAACACAGATACGCAGTATTTT,CASSFAGANTDTQYF
TRBD1,TRBJ2-1,few,TRBV7-2,TGTGCCAGCAGCTTAGGGACAGGGTCGTCCAATGAGCAGTTCTTC,CASSLGTGSSNEQFF